What follows are 23 T cell receptor beta chains derived from one specimen sequenced in a study of high-grade serous ovarian cancer treatment subgroups. Tumor samples were obtained before definitive surgery or chemotherapy. Clones were read by immunoSEQ multiplex PCR, and TCRdb kept only the in-frame ones, dropping some. The sample yields about 5,200 clones, around three quarters seen once. The sequenced sample was tumor tissue. The receptors shown here come from a human donor with high-grade serous ovarian cancer.

The chain couples TRBV10-2 to TRBJ2-1; D may be TRBD2 (5 bases). The length of the CDR3 is 15 residues. Germline loops: CDR1 WSHSY, CDR2 SAAADI. Trimming removed 0 bases from V and 10 bases from J, with 16 bases in between. CDR3 region: CASSESRATGEEQFF. Here the CDR3 DNA reads TGCGCCAGCAGTGAGTCGAGGGCGACCGGGGAGGAGCAGTTCTTC.

The rearrangement uses TRBV7-6 and TRBJ2-5; 12 bases match TRBD1. With 2 bases clipped from V and 6 bases from J, the junction kept 16 bases outside the gene matches. CDR1 and CDR2 from the germline V gene are SGHVS and FNYEAQ. CDR3 length equals 19 residues. CDR3 protein: CASSLSQTYGTGGSKTQYF. The DNA for the CDR3 is TGTGCCAGCAGCTTATCCCAAACCTATGGGACAGGGGGCTCGAAGACCCAGTACTTC.

The chain is built from TRBV7-9 and TRBJ2-5; TRBD1 might be the D (7 bases). The tail of the sequence fits TRBJ2-7 better, so the J call may be wrong. The CDR3 runs 13 residues. The V gene's germline CDR1 is SEHNR and CDR2 FQNEAQ (reference sequence). This CDR3 is CASSLRGDSEQYF. DNA of the CDR3: TGTGCCAGCAGCCTTAGGGGGGACAGCGAGCAGTACTTC.

This clone came up a few times. This sequence joins TRBV4-1 and TRBJ2-7; D is unclear. Germline CDR1 is MGHRA and CDR2 is YSYEKL. V shed 5 bases and J shed 4 bases, with 12 bases lying between them. CDR3 length equals 13 residues. The CDR3 region is CASSSGRWYEQYF. The CDR3 DNA is TGCGCCAGCAGCAGTGGACGTTGGTACGAGCAGTACTTC.

The chain joins TRBV10-3 to TRBJ2-1; 9 nucleotides line up with TRBD1. CDR3 length: 15 residues. Germline V gene data show CDR1 as ENHRY and CDR2 as SYGVKD. J gave up 9 bases and V 3 bases, and 9 bases lay outside the gene matches. CDR3 DNA: TGTGCCATCAGTGATGGGGACAGGGTCGGTGGTGAGCAGTTCTTC. Amino acids: CAISDGDRVGGEQFF.

This chain joins TRBV19 and TRBJ2-2; 7 nucleotides line up with TRBD1. The ends lost 3 bases at V and 7 bases at J; junction bases unmatched: 8. This CDR3 has 15 residues. The germline V gene has CDR1 LNHDA and CDR2 SQIVND (reference sequence). The CDR3: CASSMEDRSYGELFF. CDR3 bases: TGTGCCAGTAGTATGGAGGACAGGTCCTACGGGGAGCTGTTTTTT.

The chain joins TRBV6-5 to TRBJ1-2; TRBD1 matches 10 bases. CDR1 is MNHEY and CDR2 is SVGAGI in the germline V gene. The ends lost 7 bases at V and 0 bases at J; junction bases unmatched: 5. The CDR3 length is 15 residues. CDR3 sequence (DNA): TGTGCCAGCACCGACAGGGGGCCCTCTAACTATGGCTACACCTTC. It encodes CASTDRGPSNYGYTF.

This chain joins TRBV4-1 and TRBJ2-1; 8 bases fit TRBD1. Per germline, CDR1 MGHRA and CDR2 YSYEKL. This CDR3 spans 18 amino acids. V dropped 2 bases and J dropped 2; count of bases not matched to a gene: 11. As DNA, the CDR3 is TGCGCCAGCAGCCAAATGACAGGGGCCTACCGAGCCTACAATGAGCAGTTCTTC. Protein: CASSQMTGAYRAYNEQFF.

The CDR3 is CASSDGWRDGYTF. The CDR3 DNA is TGTGCCAGCAGTGACGGTTGGAGGGATGGCTACACCTTC. J is TRBJ1-2 and V is TRBV25-1, with no clear D. There are 13 residues in the CDR3. V gave up 3 bases and J gave up 6 bases, with 11 bases separating them. The germline V gene encodes CDR1 MGHDK and CDR2 SYGVNS.

The rearrangement joins TRBV11-1 to TRBJ2-3, with 7 bases identical to TRBD1. CDR1 SGHAT and CDR2 FQDESV come from the germline V gene (reference sequence). V lost 6 bases to trimming and J lost 2 bases; unmatched junction nucleotides: 17. CDR3 size: 18 residues. CDR3 sequence (DNA): TGTGCCAGCAGTCCCCGTATAAGGGGGCCAGGGATCACAGATACGCAGTATTTT. This codes for CASSPRIRGPGITDTQYF.

The chain joins TRBV30 to TRBJ1-4; 8 nucleotides match TRBD1. With V trimmed by 3 bases and J by 1 base, 1 base remained unmatched. Germline V CDR1 and CDR2: GTSNPN, SVGIG (reference sequence). The CDR3 has 14 amino acids. CDR3 residues: CAWRDRVTNEKLFF. The CDR3 DNA reads as TGTGCCTGGAGGGACAGGGTAACTAATGAAAAACTGTTTTTT. Using reference TRBV30 and TRBJ1-4 for the parts outside the CDR3, the full variable domain is SQTIHQWPATLVQPVGSPLSLECTVEGTSNPNLYWYRQAAGRGLQLLFYSVGIGQISSEVPQNLSASRPQDRQFILSSKKLLLSDSGFYLCAWRDRVTNEKLFFGSGTQLSVL.

The chain couples TRBV7-2 to TRBJ1-3; D ambiguous. The germline CDR1 and CDR2 sequences are SGHTA and FQGNSA. V lost 3 bases, J lost 0 bases, and 9 bases lay in between. This CDR3 region has 15 residues. The DNA of the CDR3 is TGTGCCAGCAGCTTCGCGGGGAGCTCTGGAAACACCATATATTTT. Its translation: CASSFAGSSGNTIYF.

V usage is TRBV19 and J usage is TRBJ1-4, with D perhaps TRBD1 (5 bases). Germline V lookup: CDR1 LNHDA, CDR2 SQIVND (reference sequence). The V end was cut by 8 bases, the J end by 8 bases, with 18 bases between. The CDR3 totals 14 residues. CDR3 in DNA: TGTGCCAGTCGCATGGGGGTAGATAGGGAAAAACTGTTTTTT. Amino acids: CASRMGVDREKLFF.

J is TRBJ1-3 and V is TRBV11-1; D unresolved. Germline V gene sequence: CDR1 SGHAT, CDR2 FQDESV (reference sequence). Trimming took off 3 bases at V and 8 bases at J, with 14 bases between the two ends. The CDR3 is 14 residues long. CDR3: CASSLPVSTDTIYF. The DNA for the CDR3 is TGTGCCAGCAGCTTGCCCGTATCTACAGACACCATATATTTT.

The J gene is TRBJ1-1, the V gene TRBV6-1; unclear D gene. Trimming took 1 base from V and 0 from J, leaving 12 bases between them. This CDR3 contains 16 residues. Germline loops: CDR1 MNHNS, CDR2 SASEGT. The DNA of the CDR3 is TGTGCCAGCAGTGAAGGGGCTGCGAGCATGAACACTGAAGCTTTCTTT. Its translation: CASSEGAASMNTEAFF.

The chain is built from TRBV5-5 and TRBJ1-5; D is ambiguous. The V and J ends lost 0 bases and 7 bases respectively, with 8 bases between them. The CDR3 runs 13 residues. Germline assignment: CDR1 SGHKS and CDR2 YYEKEE (reference sequence). The CDR3 nucleotides read TGTGCCAGCAGCTTGGCCTACGGGCAGCCCCAGCATTTT. Protein product: CASSLAYGQPQHF.

This chain links TRBV6-1 with TRBJ2-7; D possibly corresponds to TRBD2 (6 bases). CDR1 is MNHNS, CDR2 SASEGT, per germline. V was shortened by 3 bases and J by 5 bases, with 14 bases between the two germline ends. The CDR3 spans 14 residues. CDR3 residues: CASSDSGVLNEQYF. For the CDR3, the DNA is TGTGCCAGCAGTGACTCGGGGGTGCTTAACGAGCAGTACTTC.

The genes are TRBV5-4 and TRBJ1-1; D remains ambiguous. Germline V CDR1 and CDR2: SGHNT, YYREEE (reference sequence). This CDR3 is built from 15 residues. Trimming took off 0 bases at V and 11 bases at J, with 20 bases between the two ends. CDR3 bases: TGTGCCAGCAGCTTGGACCGCGACCGTCTGTCAAGCGCTTTCTTT. Protein sequence: CASSLDRDRLSSAFF.

V gene TRBV10-3 combines with J gene TRBJ2-2, with 10 bases matching TRBD1. The trim removed 6 bases at V and 6 bases at J, leaving 4 bases unmatched. In germline, CDR1 is ENHRY, CDR2 SYGVKD. The length of the CDR3 is 14 residues. In DNA form, the CDR3 reads TGTGCCATCAGAGGACAGGGGGTTTCCGGGGAGCTGTTTTTT. Encoded protein: CAIRGQGVSGELFF.

The chain is built from TRBV5-5 and TRBJ2-5, with D possibly being TRBD1 (5 bases). The CDR3 runs to 17 residues. Trimming stripped 0 bases from V and 1 base from J, with 16 bases between. Germline lookup yields CDR1 SGHKS and CDR2 YYEKEE (reference sequence). CDR3 nucleotide sequence: TGTGCCAGCAGCTTGGGACTGGGGCAGGGCCTCCAAGAGACCCAGTACTTC. It is translated as CASSLGLGQGLQETQYF.

This chain connects TRBV5-1 to TRBJ2-6; D is perhaps TRBD1 (5 bases). The V and J ends lost 0 bases and 0 bases respectively, with 16 bases between them. The CDR3 totals 19 residues. Germline assignment: CDR1 SGHRS and CDR2 YFSETQ. CDR3 sequence (DNA): TGCGCCAGCAGCTTGGAGGGGTCGGTCGCTTTCTCTGGGGCCAACGTCCTGACTTTC. It codes for CASSLEGSVAFSGANVLTF.

DNA for the CDR3: TGCAGCGTTGTCGGGGGGGTTTCGGGTGAGCAGTTCTTC. Its protein product is CSVVGGVSGEQFF. The gene calls are TRBV29-1 and TRBJ2-1; TRBD2 aligns across 8 bases. This CDR3 has 13 residues. Trimming at V came to 4 bases and at J to 9 bases, leaving 8 bases not matched to a gene. Germline CDR1 SQVTM, CDR2 ANQGSEA.

This rearrangement joins TRBV7-8 to TRBJ1-2; 7 bases align to TRBD1. CDR1 and CDR2 from the germline V gene are SGHVS and FQNEAQ. Trimming took 5 bases from V and 4 from J; bases not matched to a gene: 10. This CDR3 has 15 residues. The CDR3 reads CASSPTDGQVYGYTF. CDR3 sequence (DNA): TGTGCCAGCAGCCCAACAGACGGACAGGTCTATGGCTACACCTTC.